This T cell receptor (beta chain) was retrieved from a study of technical replicates of blood from a few donors. Looked up from germline, CDR1 is LNHDA and CDR2 is SQIVND (reference sequence). The CDR3 loop spans 18 amino acids. With V trimmed by 2 bases and J by 4 bases, 14 bases remained unmatched. This clone was seen only once. Sequencing used immunoSEQ multiplex PCR; TCRdb keeps in-frame clones, though not all of them. The table includes 75,000 to 85,000 clones, 70% to 90% detected once. This sequence was found in a human donor in good health. Some clones in this sample may be carry-over from other donors' samples. Sequenced sample: PBMCs. The chain uses TRBV19 and TRBJ2-1, with 7 bases lining up with TRBD2. CDR3 DNA: TGTGCCAGTAGTATAACCCGCCCTAGCGGAAGAGAATACAATGAGCAGTTCTTC. Its translation is CASSITRPSGREYNEQFF.